The clone carrying this T cell receptor (beta chain) has a handful of counts. Its antigen remains unknown. The record originates from a study of T cells after yellow fever vaccination. Regarding the study as a whole: Any FACS-sorted repertoire could hold abundant clonotypes that contaminate it from the bulk population.

The CDR3 covers 13 residues. Looked up from germline, CDR1 is LNHDA and CDR2 is SQIVND (reference sequence). The V gene lost 0 bases and the J gene lost 7 bases, with 7 bases spanning the gap. Template-switching 5'RACE yielded the TCR cDNA; a universal primer site and UMIs were added in the process. TCRdb fed the 5' RACE reads into MiXCR, producing one record per CDR3 protein. The profile shows 250,000 or so distinct CDR3 sequences, approximately 3.8% of them singletons. This specimen was PBMCs, taken 15 days after the yellow fever booster vaccination. This chain links TRBV19 with TRBJ1-5; D is unresolved. The clonotype was recovered from a man between 18 and 35 years old who received the YFV17D yellow fever vaccine. The CDR3 DNA sequence: TGTGCCAGTAGTATAGAAGGAGGCCAGCCCCAGCATTTT. Translated, it gives CASSIEGGQPQHF.